This TCR beta chain was sequenced in a study of T cells in Graves' hyperthyroidism and ophthalmopathy. Findings and caveats of the study: Before onset, ophthalmopathy was predicted by the model a median roughly 6.8 months earlier. From stable hyperthyroidism, ophthalmopathy was separated by a 13 V-J model.

What was amplified from RNA transcripts were TCR beta CDR3 regions. The study used the HTBI primer set for a first-round RT-PCR of the TCR CDR3. TCRdb itself ran the multiplex PCR reads through MiXCR, one entry per CDR3 protein. Among under 800,000 distinct CDR3 sequences listed, about 15% were seen once. Hyperthyroidism of Graves' type that showed no ophthalmopathy progression within 18 months was stable. Patients were aged 18 to 65, had disease duration under 2 months, and had newly diagnosed hyperthyroidism. As regards this clonotype: The antigen is undetermined.

The clonotype originates from a woman younger than 30 with Graves' hyperthyroidism. The specimen was blood.

CDR3 residues: CASSLSSGTLSYEQYF. The CDR3 DNA reads as TGTGCCAGCAGTTTATCGAGCGGGACTCTATCTTACGAGCAGTACTTC. J is TRBJ2-7 and V is TRBV27; 7 nucleotides line up with TRBD2. V lost 0 bases and J lost 4; bases outside the gene matches: 9. Germline CDR1 and CDR2: MNHEY and SMNVEV (reference sequence). This CDR3 region has 16 residues.